This TCR beta chain was sequenced in a study of regulatory T cells in long-lasting Graves disease. Study context: Under 3 months of antithyroid drugs had been taken by newly diagnosed Graves' patients. Whole-study results and caveats: Persistent disease showed a preference for TRBV28, TRBJ1-2 and TRBJ2-5.

Germline loops: CDR1 SSHAT, CDR2 FNYEAQ (reference sequence). This CDR3 has 13 residues. V was clipped by 4 bases and J by 3 bases, with 6 bases between them. In building TCR beta libraries, iRepertoire HTBI primers were used together with Arm-PCR of CDR3 regions. TCRdb used MiXCR to reprocess the multiplex PCR reads, holding one entry per CDR3 protein. The table has some 250,000 distinct CDR3 sequences, 20% seen once. This sample's time point: newly diagnosed GD, antithyroid drugs for less than 3 months. PBMCs were the source of the RNA used for TCR sequencing. This clonotype has just a few counts. The antigen remains undetermined.

This receptor was obtained from a female donor with Graves disease. This chain joins TRBV7-7 and TRBJ2-2; D gene ambiguous. Sequencing used peripheral blood mononuclear cells (PBMCs), obtained at new diagnosis, from a patient treated with antithyroid drugs. The CDR3 DNA reads TGTGCCAGCAGCTGGTACGACACCGGGGAGCTGTTTTTT. Translating gives CASSWYDTGELFF. Complete variable domain (other parts from reference TRBV7-7 and TRBJ2-2): GAGVSQSPRYKVTKRGQDVTLRCDPISSHATLYWYQQALGQGPEFLTYFNYEAQPDKSGLPSDRFSAERPEGSISTLTIQRTEQRDSAMYRCASSWYDTGELFFGEGSRLTVL.